The rows below give T cell receptor beta chains drawn from one sample of a study of PD-1 blockade in classical Hodgkin lymphoma. The data were produced by immunoSEQ multiplex PCR, yet TCRdb's version contains in-frame clones alone and is incomplete. The table shows some 48,000 clones, with 80% occurring only once. Sequences were derived from peripheral blood mononuclear cells (PBMCs), sampled before the fourth cycle of nivolumab. These receptors were obtained from a human donor with classical Hodgkin lymphoma. Both conserved end residues are part of each CDR3. A D gene is named only where the DNA matches it firmly. Expanded clones are given a class, and other clones once, few, many or no size at all.

abundance | d_gene | j_gene | v_gene | CDR3nt | CDR3aa
. | . | TRBJ2-7 | TRBV29-1 | TGCAGCGTTCTGGGGGTGGGGGAGCAGTACTTC | CSVLGVGEQYF
. | . | TRBJ2-1 | TRBV2 | TGTGCCACCACACGGGGAGAGCTCTTACGGGACCAACCGTCGGATGAGCAGTTCTTC | CATTRGELLRDQPSDEQFF
. | TRBD2 | TRBJ2-1 | TRBV7-8 | TGTGCCAGCCTATCGAGGGGGAAGGCGGGGGGCCCCAGCTCCTACAATGAGCAGTTCTTC | CASLSRGKAGGPSSYNEQFF
. | . | TRBJ1-1 | TRBV2 | TGTGCCAGCAAGACGGACGGGTCATGGGAAGCTTTCTTT | CASKTDGSWEAFF
. | TRBD2 | TRBJ2-3 | TRBV9 | TGTGCCAGCAGCGTAGTAGCGGGGGTAGGAGATACGCAGTATTTT | CASSVVAGVGDTQYF
few | . | TRBJ1-2 | TRBV7-8 | TGTGCCAGCAGCTTCATCAGCTATGGCTACACCTTC | CASSFISYGYTF
. | . | TRBJ2-3 | TRBV6-4 | TGTGCCAGCAGTGCACAGGGTTCAAGGGCAGATACGCAGTATTTT | CASSAQGSRADTQYF
few | . | TRBJ1-2 | TRBV13 | TGTGCCAGCAGCTTTTACAGCCAACCCCTCTATGGCTACACCTTC | CASSFYSQPLYGYTF
. | . | TRBJ1-2 | TRBV2 | TGTGCCAGCAGTGAAAGTAGGGGGATTCGTGGCTACACCTTC | CASSESRGIRGYTF
once | . | TRBJ2-2 | TRBV7-3 | TGTGCCAGCAGCTTAATTAGCGGAGGCATCAACACCGGGGAGCTGTTTTTT | CASSLISGGINTGELFF
. | TRBD1 | TRBJ2-1 | TRBV5-1 | TGCGCCAGCAGCTTTGGACAGGGACCAATATTGGTGAATGAGCAGTTCTTC | CASSFGQGPILVNEQFF
. | TRBD2 | TRBJ2-5 | TRBV30 | TGTGCCTGGGGGGGGGTCGGGACGGGGACCCAGTACTTC | CAWGGVGTGTQYF
. | . | TRBJ2-7 | TRBV5-1 | TGCGCCAGCAGCTTGAATTCCCGACAGGTCCCCTACGAGCAGTACTTC | CASSLNSRQVPYEQYF
. | . | TRBJ1-1 | TRBV7-8 | TGTGCCAGCAGTTCTTACACTGAAGCTTTCTTT | CASSSYTEAFF
. | . | TRBJ2-5 | TRBV5-1 | TGCGCCAGCAGCCCGGGACCCTCCGGAGAGACCCAGTACTTC | CASSPGPSGETQYF
. | . | TRBJ1-2 | TRBV27 | TGTGCCAGCAGTCCTTATAGACAGTACTATGGCTACACCTTC | CASSPYRQYYGYTF
. | . | TRBJ2-5 | TRBV7-3 | TGTGCCAGCAGCTTAACTCCGTCGTCCATCGGGGAGACCCAGTACTTC | CASSLTPSSIGETQYF
. | . | TRBJ2-7 | TRBV19 | TGTGCCAGTAAGAGCTGGGAGGCCGAGCAGTACTTC | CASKSWEAEQYF
. | . | TRBJ1-1 | TRBV6-1 | TGTGCCAGCAGTGAGAGGAGGGTTACTGAAGCTTTCTTT | CASSERRVTEAFF
. | . | TRBJ2-7 | TRBV6-5 | TGTGCCAGCAGTATCTATGGTCCCTACGAGCAGTACTTC | CASSIYGPYEQYF
. | . | TRBJ2-3 | TRBV28 | TGTGCCAGCAGTTTCCTGGCCGGCACAGATACGCAGTATTTT | CASSFLAGTDTQYF
few | TRBD2 | TRBJ2-1 | TRBV13 | TGTGCCAGCAGCTTAGCCCAGCGGGATGTTAATGAGCAGTTCTTC | CASSLAQRDVNEQFF
. | TRBD2 | TRBJ2-1 | TRBV7-9 | TGTGCCAGCAGGGCGGGGGGTGGCAATGAGCAGTTCTTC | CASRAGGGNEQFF
. | TRBD1 | TRBJ1-2 | TRBV10-2 | TGCGCCAGCAGTGAGTCGTCGGGGACAGGCTATGGCTACACCTTC | CASSESSGTGYGYTF
. | . | TRBJ2-1 | TRBV28 | TGTGCCAGCAGTCCCCTTAGCTGGGGTATCCACAATGAGCAGTTCTTC | CASSPLSWGIHNEQFF
. | . | TRBJ1-2 | TRBV7-2 | TGTGCCAGCAGCCCGCGGACCGCCGCAACCTATGGCTACACCTTC | CASSPRTAATYGYTF
. | . | TRBJ1-2 | TRBV27 | TGTGCCAGCAGCGAAAGGACGGCCTATGGCTACACCTTC | CASSERTAYGYTF
. | . | TRBJ2-7 | TRBV28 | TGTGCCAGCCACGCTCCTCGGGACGAGCAGTACTTC | CASHAPRDEQYF
. | TRBD2 | TRBJ2-3 | TRBV9 | TGTGCCAGCAGCTCGGGACTAGCGGGGGTCATGACAGATACGCAGTATTTT | CASSSGLAGVMTDTQYF
. | . | TRBJ1-5 | TRBV27 | TGTGCCAGCAGGTCTGCGGGCACTAATCAGCCCCAGCATTTT | CASRSAGTNQPQHF
. | TRBD2 | TRBJ2-7 | TRBV11-1 | TGTGCCAGCAGCTTAAACGAGCGGGGGGTCCACGAGCAGTACTTC | CASSLNERGVHEQYF
. | . | TRBJ1-2 | TRBV1 | TGCACCAGCAGCGGTCGGCGAAAGACCTATGGCTACACCTTC | CTSSGRRKTYGYTF
. | . | TRBJ2-7 | TRBV25-1 | TGTGCCAGCAGTGAACCGATGGACAGCCCGTACGAGCAGTACTTC | CASSEPMDSPYEQYF
. | TRBD2 | TRBJ2-1 | TRBV15 | TGTGCCACCAGAGCGGGAGGGGAGTACAATGAGCAGTTCTTC | CATRAGGEYNEQFF
. | . | TRBJ1-1 | TRBV5-8 | TGTGCCACAGATCGAGGAGACAGGACCACTGAAGCTTTCTTT | CATDRGDRTTEAFF
. | . | TRBJ2-1 | TRBV7-2 | TGTGCCAGCAGCCCCCGACTTGAAAATGAGCAGTTCTTC | CASSPRLENEQFF
. | . | TRBJ2-3 | TRBV6-6 | TGTGCCAGCTCGAACTCTAAACCGCAGTATTTT | CASSNSKPQYF
. | . | TRBJ1-5 | TRBV5-6 | TGTGCCAGCAGTAACAGAATCAATCAGCCCCAGCATTTT | CASSNRINQPQHF
. | . | TRBJ2-7 | TRBV5-6 | TGTGCCAGCAGCTTGGCGGGACTCCACGAGCAGTACTTC | CASSLAGLHEQYF
. | . | TRBJ1-2 | TRBV5-1 | TGCGCCAGCAGCTTGGATGGTCTTCGGGCATATGGCTACACCTTC | CASSLDGLRAYGYTF
once | . | TRBJ2-3 | TRBV9 | TGTGCCAGCAGCGTTCAGGGAGGTGGCACAGATACGCAGTATTTT | CASSVQGGGTDTQYF
. | . | TRBJ2-3 | TRBV11-2 | TGTGCCAGCAGCGTCGGCCCCTATACGCAGTATTTT | CASSVGPYTQYF
. | . | TRBJ1-4 | TRBV4-3 | TGCGCCAGCAGCCAAGATTCATCGGTCCTTAAAACTAATGAAAAACTGTTTTTT | CASSQDSSVLKTNEKLFF
once | . | TRBJ1-4 | TRBV7-9 | TGTGCCAGCAGCTTCCCCGGGAACTTGGGTGAAAAACTGTTTTTT | CASSFPGNLGEKLFF
once | TRBD1 | TRBJ1-2 | TRBV13 | TGTGCCAGCAGCCTAGGGGGCGACTATGGCTACACCTTC | CASSLGGDYGYTF